This T cell receptor (beta chain) was profiled in a study of blood T cell repertoires in COVID-19. Repertoires were generated with immunoSEQ multiplex PCR, while TCRdb's copy carries only in-frame clones and drops some. Here the sample spans hundreds of thousands of clones, roughly 85% being singletons. This clone appeared a few times. CDR3 size: 13 residues. Germline CDR1 reads SGDLS; CDR2 reads YYNGEE. The V end lost 4 bases, the J end lost 8 bases, and 15 bases lay between the germline ends. Source material: PBMCs or T cells enriched from blood (not recorded which). The TCR originated in a woman aged 18-29 years with acute COVID-19. This chain connects TRBV9 to TRBJ1-2; no clear D. The CDR3 DNA reads TGTGCCAGCAGCTCCTCGGCCGGGAGGGGCTACACCTTC. This gives the protein CASSSSAGRGYTF.